Listed below are T cell receptor beta chains from one sample, sequenced in a study of vaccination effects on CD4 cells after COVID-19. TCRdb's table, derived via immunoSEQ multiplex PCR, lists solely in-frame clones and lacks some. The sample yields about 27,000 clones, about 70% seen once. These receptors' targets are unknown. The starting material was CD4+ T cells from PBMCs cultured with HCoV-NL63 spike peptides, obtained before COVID-19 vaccination. The source is a human donor who received a COVID-19 vaccine. CDR3s leave out the opening cysteine and the closing phenylalanine or tryptophan.

J gene | V gene | CDR3 protein
TRBJ2-5 | TRBV6-1 | ASSEVETQY
TRBJ1-1 | TRBV3-1/TRBV3-2 | ASSQDIAGGEAF
TRBJ2-5 | TRBV18 | ASSPPGQKETQY
TRBJ1-6 | TRBV30 | AWSIEGAYNSPLH
TRBJ1-2 | TRBV6-5 | ASSYELTGGWDGYT
TRBJ2-1 | TRBV19 | ASSIDAGTTRNEQF
TRBJ2-6 | TRBV14 | ASSPYPRLLESGANVLT
TRBJ1-1 | TRBV7-2 | ASSRQEGIFEAF
TRBJ1-6 | TRBV19 | ASSPTGHNSPLH
TRBJ1-5 | TRBV5-1 | ASSLDGGDNQPQH
TRBJ2-7 | TRBV2 | ASNGRPYEQY
TRBJ1-5 | TRBV3-1/TRBV3-2 | ASSRGSGAIQPQH
TRBJ2-1 | TRBV4-1 | ASSQSGGLSYNEQF
TRBJ2-7 | TRBV5-1 | ASSQGLAGGPYEQY
TRBJ1-1 | TRBV5-4 | ASNTRTGGNTEAF
TRBJ2-7 | TRBV7-2 | ASSLGARGDEQY
TRBJ2-3 | TRBV9 | ASSATQASTDTQY
TRBJ2-1 | TRBV18 | ASSPHREGEQF
TRBJ2-3 | TRBV20-1 | SASVSGGLGDTQY
TRBJ2-5 | TRBV2 | ASSPNSGGRVTQY
TRBJ1-4 | TRBV5-1 | ASSVDTSTNEKLF
TRBJ2-7 | TRBV28 | ASSLSTRGKQY
TRBJ2-1 | TRBV4-3 | ASSQDGAGYNEQF
TRBJ1-2 | TRBV18 | ASSPSGSYGYT
TRBJ2-5 | TRBV10-3 | AISLDRGETQY
TRBJ2-2 | TRBV19 | ASICGELF
TRBJ2-3 | TRBV9 | ASSYSGGATDTQY
TRBJ2-5 | TRBV6-5 | ASTLGGGLETQY
TRBJ2-1 | TRBV28 | ASSLLIAVGDEQF
TRBJ1-2 | TRBV28 | ASSLYGDRVSYT
TRBJ1-1 | TRBV5-1 | ASSLGRRDTEAF
TRBJ1-1 | TRBV27 | ASSTDRPPRNTEAF
TRBJ1-4 | TRBV2 | ASGGSDEKLF
TRBJ1-1 | TRBV30 | AWDRGVTEAF
TRBJ1-1 | TRBV3-1/TRBV3-2 | ASSQDPGQGWNTEAF
TRBJ2-2 | TRBV27 | ASAARVHTGELF
TRBJ1-5 | TRBV9 | ASSPTPFSNQPQH
TRBJ2-2 | TRBV7-2 | ASSLEASGRAGGELF
TRBJ1-4 | TRBV18 | ASSPIQTGGNEKLF
TRBJ2-7 | TRBV11-2 | ASSSGPGSYEQY
TRBJ2-6 | TRBV5-1 | ASSLGYASGANVLT
TRBJ1-1 | TRBV18 | ASSPQVSDTEAF
TRBJ1-2 | TRBV29-1 | SAVSTPPFTYNATFYGYT
TRBJ1-5 | TRBV6-5 | ASRIQGGPHQPQH
TRBJ1-6 | TRBV7-9 | ASSLAAGVINSPLH
TRBJ2-2 | TRBV4-2 | ASSRQDLASGTGELF
TRBJ2-3 | TRBV6-5 | ASAGVPRDTQY
TRBJ1-4 | TRBV29-1 | SVGTGNEKLF
TRBJ1-1 | TRBV9 | ASSVGEGRAF
TRBJ2-2 | TRBV30 | AWSVPGGGDGELF
TRBJ2-1 | TRBV6-2/TRBV6-3 | ASSRTSGGNEQF
TRBJ1-2 | TRBV19 | ASSSWGTGASEYGYT
TRBJ2-2 | TRBV9 | ASSARDSHTGELF
TRBJ2-4 | TRBV9 | ASSVAPRGVAKNIQY